This T cell receptor (beta chain) stems from a study of blood T cell repertoires in COVID-19. The overall study: COVID-19 samples from acute and convalescent phases originated in the United States, Italy and Spain. The analysed material was cDNA or gDNA that came from T cells, B-cell-depleted T cells, or PBMCs.

Enrolled during active infection, Seattle patients were then followed longitudinally. Measured with immunoSEQ multiplex PCR; TCRdb has only the in-frame clones, and not every one. Among 200,000 to 300,000 clones listed, about 87% were seen once. CDR1 is MNHNY, CDR2 SVGAGI, per germline (reference sequence). V gave up 6 bases and J gave up 1 base; unmatched junction bases: 2. CDR3 length: 13 amino acids. Sequencing input: peripheral blood. This TCR was recovered from a woman aged 60-75 years with COVID-19, enrolled during active disease. The chain is built from TRBV6-6 and TRBJ1-1, with 7 bases matching TRBD1. The CDR3 DNA reads TGTGCCAGCAGGGGGACAGAGAACACTGAAGCTTTCTTT. It codes for CASRGTENTEAFF.